This T cell receptor (beta chain) was recovered during a study of cytomegalovirus exposure and HLA in healthy donors. Overall study: Earlier sequencing of approximately 200 million T cells yielded 90 million to 140 million unique TCR beta sequences. 81% of 300 to 450 genotyped donors fell in the Caucasian-associated ancestry cluster.

CDR3 size: 13 residues. V lost 4 bases and J lost 3, with 9 bases in between. The germline V gene encodes CDR1 SNHLY and CDR2 FYNNEI. A note on this clone: Its antigen remains unidentified.

Primers included in the PCR were 60 Vbeta and 13 Jbeta primers. Libraries were prepared by immunoSEQ multiplex PCR; TCRdb keeps only in-frame clonotypes and omits some of them. Reported are fewer than 85,000 clones; the ten largest clones contain about 4.6%. General observations from the study: V- and J-gene trimming in TCR beta was tied to a missense DCLRE1C variant by an analysis performed later. The number of N-insertions in an Asian-associated ancestry cluster was reportedly below the 666-donor mean in a later analysis.

The sequence was collected from a young man in good health and CMV-seronegative. The rearrangement links TRBV2 to TRBJ1-1; perhaps TRBD1 as D (5 bases). The sequenced material came from PBMCs. CDR3 sequence: CASSVRTYTEAFF. CDR3 nucleotide sequence: TGTGCCAGCAGTGTAAGGACATACACTGAAGCTTTCTTT.